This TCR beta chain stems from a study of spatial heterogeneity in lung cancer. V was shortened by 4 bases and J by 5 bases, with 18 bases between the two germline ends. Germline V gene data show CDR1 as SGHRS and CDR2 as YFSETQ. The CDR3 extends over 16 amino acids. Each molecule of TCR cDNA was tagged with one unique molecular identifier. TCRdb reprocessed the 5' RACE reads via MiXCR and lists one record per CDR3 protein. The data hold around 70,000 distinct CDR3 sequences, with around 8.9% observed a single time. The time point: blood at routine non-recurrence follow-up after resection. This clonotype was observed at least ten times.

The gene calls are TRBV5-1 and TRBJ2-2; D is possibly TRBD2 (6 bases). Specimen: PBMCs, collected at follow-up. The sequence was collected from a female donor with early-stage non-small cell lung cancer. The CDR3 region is CASSPQAQGGTGELFF. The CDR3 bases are TGCGCCAGCAGCCCGCAGGCCCAGGGAGGTACCGGGGAGCTGTTTTTT.